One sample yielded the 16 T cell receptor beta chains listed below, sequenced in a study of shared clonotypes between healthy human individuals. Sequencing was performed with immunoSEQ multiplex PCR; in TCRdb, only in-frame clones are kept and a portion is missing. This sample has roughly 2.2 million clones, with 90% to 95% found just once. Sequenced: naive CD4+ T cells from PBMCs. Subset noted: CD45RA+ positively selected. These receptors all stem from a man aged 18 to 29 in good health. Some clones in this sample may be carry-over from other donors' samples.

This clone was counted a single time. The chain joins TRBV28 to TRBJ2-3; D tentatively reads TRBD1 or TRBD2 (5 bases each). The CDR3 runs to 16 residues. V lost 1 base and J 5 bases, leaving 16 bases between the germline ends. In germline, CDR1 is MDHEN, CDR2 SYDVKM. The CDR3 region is CASSLSSGLQEDTQYF. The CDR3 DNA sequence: TGTGCCAGCAGTTTATCATCGGGGTTACAGGAAGATACGCAGTATTTT.

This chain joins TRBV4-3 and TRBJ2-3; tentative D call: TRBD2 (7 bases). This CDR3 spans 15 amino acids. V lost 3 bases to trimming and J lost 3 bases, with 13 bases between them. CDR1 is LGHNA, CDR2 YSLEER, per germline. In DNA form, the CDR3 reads TGCGCCAGCAGCCAGGGGGGGGCGCAGACAGATACGCAGTATTTT. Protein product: CASSQGGAQTDTQYF.

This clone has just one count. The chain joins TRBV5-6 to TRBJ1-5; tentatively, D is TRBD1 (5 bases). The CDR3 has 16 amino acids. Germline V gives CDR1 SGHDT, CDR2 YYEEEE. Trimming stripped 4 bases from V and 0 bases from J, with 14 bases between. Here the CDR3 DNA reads TGTGCCAGCAGCCGACGGGGGTTGTATAGCAATCAGCCCCAGCATTTT. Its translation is CASSRRGLYSNQPQHF.

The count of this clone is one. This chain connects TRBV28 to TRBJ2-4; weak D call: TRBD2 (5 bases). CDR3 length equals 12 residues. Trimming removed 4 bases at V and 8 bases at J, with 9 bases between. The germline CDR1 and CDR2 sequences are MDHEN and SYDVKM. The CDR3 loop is CASSWLRDIQYF. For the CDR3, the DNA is TGTGCCAGCAGTTGGCTGCGGGACATTCAGTACTTC.

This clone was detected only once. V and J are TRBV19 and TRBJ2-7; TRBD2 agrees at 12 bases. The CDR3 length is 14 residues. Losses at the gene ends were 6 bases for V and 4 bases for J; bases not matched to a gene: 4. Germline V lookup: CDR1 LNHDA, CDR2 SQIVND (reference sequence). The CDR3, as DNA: TGTGCCAGTAGAAAGACTAGCGGGAGTTACGAGCAGTACTTC. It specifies CASRKTSGSYEQYF.

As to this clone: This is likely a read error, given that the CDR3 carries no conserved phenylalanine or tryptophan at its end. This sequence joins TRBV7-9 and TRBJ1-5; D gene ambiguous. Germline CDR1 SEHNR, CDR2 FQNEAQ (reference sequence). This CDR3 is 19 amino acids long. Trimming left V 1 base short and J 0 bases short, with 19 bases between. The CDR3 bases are TGTGCCAGCAGCTTAGGTCGCCCGGGCAGAAGTGATAGCAATCAGCCCCAGCATCTT. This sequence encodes CASSLGRPGRSDSNQPQHL.

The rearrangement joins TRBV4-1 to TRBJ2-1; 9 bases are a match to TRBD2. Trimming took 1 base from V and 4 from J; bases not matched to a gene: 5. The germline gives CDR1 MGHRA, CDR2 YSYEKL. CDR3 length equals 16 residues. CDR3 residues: CASSQVMAGGYNEQFF. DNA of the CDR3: TGCGCCAGCAGCCAAGTCATGGCGGGAGGGTACAATGAGCAGTTCTTC.

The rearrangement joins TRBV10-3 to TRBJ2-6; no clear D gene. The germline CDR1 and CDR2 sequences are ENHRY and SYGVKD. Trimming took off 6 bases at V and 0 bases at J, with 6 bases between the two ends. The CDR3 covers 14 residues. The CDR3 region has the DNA TGTGCCATCAGGTCCTCCTCTGGGGCCAACGTCCTGACTTTC. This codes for CAIRSSSGANVLTF.

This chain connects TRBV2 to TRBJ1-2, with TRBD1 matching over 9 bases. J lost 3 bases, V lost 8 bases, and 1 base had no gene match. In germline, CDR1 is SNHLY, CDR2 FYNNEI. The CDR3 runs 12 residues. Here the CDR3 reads CASHRGHYGYTF. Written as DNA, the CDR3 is TGTGCCAGCCACAGGGGGCACTATGGCTACACCTTC.

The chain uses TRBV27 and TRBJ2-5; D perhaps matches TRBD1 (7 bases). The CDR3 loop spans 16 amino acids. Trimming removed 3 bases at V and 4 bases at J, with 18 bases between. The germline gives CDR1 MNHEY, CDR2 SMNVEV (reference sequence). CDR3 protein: CASSFIGQGGPETQYF. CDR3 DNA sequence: TGTGCCAGCAGTTTTATAGGTCAGGGGGGACCAGAGACCCAGTACTTC.

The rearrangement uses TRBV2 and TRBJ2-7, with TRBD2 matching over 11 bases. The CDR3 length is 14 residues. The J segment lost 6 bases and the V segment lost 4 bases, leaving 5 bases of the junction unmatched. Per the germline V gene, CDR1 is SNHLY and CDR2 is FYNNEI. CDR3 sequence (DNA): TGTGCCAGCAGTGTATGGCTAGCGGGAGGCGAGCAGTACTTC. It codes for CASSVWLAGGEQYF.

The CDR3 DNA is TGTGCCAGCAGTTTTCCTGGGACAGGAATTTATGGCTACACCTTC. Protein product: CASSFPGTGIYGYTF. This chain connects TRBV28 to TRBJ1-2, with TRBD1 identical over 8 bases. The germline V gene has CDR1 MDHEN and CDR2 SYDVKM. Trimming removed 3 bases from V and 5 bases from J; junction bases left unmatched: 8. The CDR3 is 15 residues long.

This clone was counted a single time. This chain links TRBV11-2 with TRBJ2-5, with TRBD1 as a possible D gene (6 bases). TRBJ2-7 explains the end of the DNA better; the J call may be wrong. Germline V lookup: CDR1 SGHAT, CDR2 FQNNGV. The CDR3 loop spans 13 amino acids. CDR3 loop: CASSLHRDREQYF. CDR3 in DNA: TGTGCCAGCAGCCTACACAGGGATCGCGAGCAGTACTTC.

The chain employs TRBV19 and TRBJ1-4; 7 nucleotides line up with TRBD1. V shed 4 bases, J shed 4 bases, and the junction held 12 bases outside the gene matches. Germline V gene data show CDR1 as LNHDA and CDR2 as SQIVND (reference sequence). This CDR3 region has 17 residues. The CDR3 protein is CASSTLRWDSLNEKLFF. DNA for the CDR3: TGTGCCAGTAGTACCCTCCGGTGGGACAGTCTTAATGAAAAACTGTTTTTT. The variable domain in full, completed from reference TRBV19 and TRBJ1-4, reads DGGITQSPKYLFRKEGQNVTLSCEQNLNHDAMYWYRQDPGQGLRLIYYSQIVNDFQKGDIAEGYSVSREKKESFPLTVTSAQKNPTAFYLCASSTLRWDSLNEKLFFGSGTQLSVL.

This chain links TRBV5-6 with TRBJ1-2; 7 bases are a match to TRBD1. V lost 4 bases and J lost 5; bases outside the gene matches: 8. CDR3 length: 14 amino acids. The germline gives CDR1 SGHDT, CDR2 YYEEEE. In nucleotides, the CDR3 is TGTGCCAGCAGCCCCCGACAGGGACCTTATGGCTACACCTTC. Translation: CASSPRQGPYGYTF.

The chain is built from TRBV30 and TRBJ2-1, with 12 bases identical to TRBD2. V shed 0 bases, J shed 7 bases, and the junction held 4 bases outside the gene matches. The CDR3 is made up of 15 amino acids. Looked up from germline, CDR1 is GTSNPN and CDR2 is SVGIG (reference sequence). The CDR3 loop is CAWSVTSGSWNEQFF. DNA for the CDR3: TGTGCCTGGAGTGTGACTAGCGGGAGTTGGAATGAGCAGTTCTTC.